This T cell receptor (beta chain) emerged from a study of blood T cell repertoires in COVID-19. This CDR3 region has 15 residues. The germline V gene has CDR1 KGHSH and CDR2 LQKENI. V lost 0 bases to trimming and J lost 8 bases, with 13 bases between them. Clones were read by immunoSEQ multiplex PCR, and TCRdb kept only the in-frame ones, dropping some. The sample yields 200,000 to 250,000 clones, around 90% seen once. The chain carries TRBV18 and TRBJ1-4; D uncertain. Sequences were obtained from PBMCs or T cells enriched from blood (not recorded which). This TCR was recovered from a woman between 50 and 59 years old with acute COVID-19. In DNA, the CDR3 is TGTGCCAGCTCACCACCGGAGGCGGCAGTAGAAAAACTGTTTTTT. Translating it yields CASSPPEAAVEKLFF. Full variable domain (outside the CDR3, taken from reference TRBV18 and TRBJ1-4): NAGVMQNPRHLVRRRGQEARLRCSPMKGHSHVYWYRQLPEEGLKFMVYLQKENIIDESGMPKERFSAEFPKEGPSILRIQQVVRGDSAAYFCASSPPEAAVEKLFFGSGTQLSVL.